This entry describes one TCR beta chain. The data derive from a study of blood T cell repertoires in COVID-19. Study-level background: Acute and convalescent COVID-19 specimens originated in the United States, Italy and Spain. In each case, the material was cDNA or gDNA derived from T cells, B-cell-depleted T cells, or PBMCs.

The repertoire was sequenced with immunoSEQ multiplex PCR; TCRdb's copy has only in-frame clones and lacks some. The sample includes about 150,000 clones, 76% of them seen just once. CDR1 is MNHEY and CDR2 is SVGAGI in the germline V gene. Trimming took 7 bases from V and 1 from J; bases not matched to a gene: 7. The CDR3 spans 15 residues. V usage is TRBV6-5 and J usage is TRBJ2-7; 10 bases are a match to TRBD1. This receptor was taken from an elderly woman with acute or convalescent COVID-19. Sequencing was done on a sample of peripheral blood. The DNA for the CDR3 is TGTGCCAGCAACACCGGGACAGGGGATTCCTACGAGCAGTACTTC. Protein: CASNTGTGDSYEQYF.